This T cell receptor (beta chain) was identified during a study of blood T cell repertoires in COVID-19 (dated by TCRdb to 2018 to 2020). About the full investigation: The collaborator samples originated in the United States, Italy and Spain and spanned the acute and convalescent phases of COVID-19. The repertoires were released in a freely available public database meant as a resource for research on the immune response to SARS-CoV-2. Samples came from the ongoing ImmuneRACE study (first 160 participants) plus 1,254 subjects from 6 global collaborators. HLA class I and class II types, where available, came from metadata supplied by the sample provider rather than from assay-based typing. Nearly every sample came with metadata listing a de-identified subject ID, COVID-19 status, age in years and sex. The prospective study material was composed of cDNA or gDNA derived from T cells, B-cell-depleted T cells, or PBMCs. Deeply sampled blood TCRbeta repertoires from subjects exposed to, actively infected with, or recovered from COVID-19 were included in the dataset.

The CDR3 runs 14 amino acids, cysteine and phenylalanine included. The retained sequence is limited to the CDR3, 42 bases, with the frame set at the first base. Relative to germline, V is missing 8 bases and J is missing 7 bases, with 11 bases of the junction outside any gene match. Looking up the germline V gene yields CDR1 SGHTA and CDR2 FQGNSA. The immunoSEQ Assay, a bias-controlled multiplex PCR, was used to amplify TCRbeta CDR3 regions from genomic DNA. In the source study's methods: Within the assay, amplification of reference gene primers was used to estimate how many nucleated cells each sample contained. To quantify the absolute abundance of each unique TCRbeta CDR3 rearrangement, sequence reads were collapsed and filtered. For each sample, productive Simpson clonality was calculated as the square root of Simpson's diversity index over productive rearrangements. TCRdb provides this immuneACCESS table in a form limited to in-frame rearrangements. Some clones are lacking; in checked studies, under half of them reflect an unresolved V gene, and why the rest are absent is not known. V and J calls and clone size are those listed in that table; D and trimming were worked out from the DNA. A total of 150,000 to 200,000 clones appear in this sample, over 80% of them only once. In total, the top ten clones hold roughly 7.5% of the sample.

At one collaborating source in Seattle, patients were enrolled during active infection and were followed longitudinally through the course of disease. The collaborating institutions used their own protocols to collect whole blood in K2EDTA tubes. For TCRbeta analysis, collaborator samples were shipped as frozen whole blood, as isolated PBMCs, or as DNA extracted from either sample type. General conclusions and limits of the study: The quantity of clinical and demographic metadata differed by source and by participant and was supplied without curation.

On this clone itself: The specificity of this receptor is unknown. Qualities for individual bases were not recorded, and no much larger clone is one base off.

The receptor's source is a woman in her 70s with COVID-19, enrolled during active disease. The sample taken for sequencing was peripheral blood. The receptor chain draws on TRBV7-2 and TRBJ2-1; TRBD2 matches 7 bases in the middle. The DNA sequence follows: TGTGCCAGCGGGGGGAGTCTAGCGGAGAATGAGCAGTTCTTC. It encodes CASGGSLAENEQFF.